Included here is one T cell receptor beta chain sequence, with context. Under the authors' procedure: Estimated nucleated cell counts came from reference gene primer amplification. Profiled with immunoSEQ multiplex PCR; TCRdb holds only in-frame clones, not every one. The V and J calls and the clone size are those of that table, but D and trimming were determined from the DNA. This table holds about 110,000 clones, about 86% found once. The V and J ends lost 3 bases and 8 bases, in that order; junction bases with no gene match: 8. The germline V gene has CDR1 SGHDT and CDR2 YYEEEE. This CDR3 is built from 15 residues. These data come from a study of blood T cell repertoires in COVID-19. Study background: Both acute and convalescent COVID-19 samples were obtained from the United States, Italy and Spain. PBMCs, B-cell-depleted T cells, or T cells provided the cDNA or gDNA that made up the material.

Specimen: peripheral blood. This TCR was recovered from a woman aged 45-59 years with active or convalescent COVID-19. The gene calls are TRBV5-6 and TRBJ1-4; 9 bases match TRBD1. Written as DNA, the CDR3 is TGTGCCAGCAGCTCTGCCTACAGGGGGCCCGAAAAACTGTTTTTT. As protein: CASSSAYRGPEKLFF.